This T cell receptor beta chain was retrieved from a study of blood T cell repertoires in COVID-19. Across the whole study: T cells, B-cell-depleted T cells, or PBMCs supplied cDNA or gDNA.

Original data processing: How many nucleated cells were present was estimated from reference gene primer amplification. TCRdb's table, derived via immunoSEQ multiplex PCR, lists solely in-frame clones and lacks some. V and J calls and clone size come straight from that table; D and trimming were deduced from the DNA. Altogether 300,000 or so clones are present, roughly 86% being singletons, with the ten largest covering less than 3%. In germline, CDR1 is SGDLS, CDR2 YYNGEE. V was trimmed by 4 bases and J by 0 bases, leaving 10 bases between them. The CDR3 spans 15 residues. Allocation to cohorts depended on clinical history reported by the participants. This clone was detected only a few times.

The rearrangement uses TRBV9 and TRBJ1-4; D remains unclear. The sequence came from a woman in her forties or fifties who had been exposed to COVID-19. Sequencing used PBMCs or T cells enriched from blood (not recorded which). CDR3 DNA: TGTGCCAGCAGCCCCCTGGCAGCAACTAATGAAAAACTGTTTTTT. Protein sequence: CASSPLAATNEKLFF.